This T cell receptor (beta chain) was obtained from a study of CD4 and CD8 cells across lung adenocarcinoma regions. TCRdb analysed the PCR reads with MiXCR anew, one entry per CDR3 protein. Of around 4,000 distinct CDR3 sequences listed, roughly 47% are singletons. Localized lung adenocarcinoma, a non-small cell lung cancer, affected the donors. This clonotype came up once. The CDR3 totals 13 residues. V shed 1 base and J shed 9 bases, with 7 bases lying between them. The rearrangement uses TRBV12-3 or TRBV12-4 and TRBJ2-6; D may be TRBD1 (6 bases). This clonotype was sampled from a female donor with lung adenocarcinoma. The CD4 and CD8 labels of this study may be unreliable. Source material: CD4+ T cells from the margin of a lung tumor. The CDR3: CASSLGDINVLTF. The CDR3 DNA reads as TGTGCCAGCAGTTTAGGGGACATCAACGTCCTGACTTTC.